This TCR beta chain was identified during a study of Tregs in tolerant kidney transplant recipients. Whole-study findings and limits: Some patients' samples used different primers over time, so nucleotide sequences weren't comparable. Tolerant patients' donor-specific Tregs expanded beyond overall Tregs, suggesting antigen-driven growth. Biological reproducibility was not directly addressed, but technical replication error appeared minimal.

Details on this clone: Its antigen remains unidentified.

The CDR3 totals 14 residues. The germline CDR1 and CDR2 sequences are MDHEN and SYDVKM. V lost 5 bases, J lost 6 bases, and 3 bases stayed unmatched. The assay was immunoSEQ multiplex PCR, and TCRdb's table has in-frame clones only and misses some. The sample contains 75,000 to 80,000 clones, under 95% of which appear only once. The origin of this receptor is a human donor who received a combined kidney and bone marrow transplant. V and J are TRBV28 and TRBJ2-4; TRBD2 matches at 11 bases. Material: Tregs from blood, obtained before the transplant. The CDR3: CASSDGTSGNIQYF. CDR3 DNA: TGTGCCAGCAGTGACGGGACTAGCGGAAACATTCAGTACTTC. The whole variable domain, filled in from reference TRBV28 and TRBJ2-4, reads DVKVTQSSRYLVKRTGEKVFLECVQDMDHENMFWYRQDPGLGLRLIYFSYDVKMKEKGDIPEGYSVSREKKERFSLILESASTNQTSMYLCASSDGTSGNIQYFGAGTRLSVL.